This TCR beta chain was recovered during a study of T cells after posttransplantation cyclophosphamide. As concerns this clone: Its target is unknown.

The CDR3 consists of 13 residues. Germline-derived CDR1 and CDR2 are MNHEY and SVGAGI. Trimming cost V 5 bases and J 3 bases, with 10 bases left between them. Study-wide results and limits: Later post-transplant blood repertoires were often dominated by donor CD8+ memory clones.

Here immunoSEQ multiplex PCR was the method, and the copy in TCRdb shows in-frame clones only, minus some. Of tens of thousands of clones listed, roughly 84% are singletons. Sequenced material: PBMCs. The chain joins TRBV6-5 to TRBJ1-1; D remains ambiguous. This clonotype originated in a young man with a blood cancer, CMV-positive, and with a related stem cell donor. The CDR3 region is CASSILRYTEAFF. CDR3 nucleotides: TGTGCCAGCAGTATCTTGCGGTACACTGAAGCTTTCTTT.